A single sample is the source of the 11 T cell receptor beta chains below, sequenced in a study of pediatric ulcerative colitis. The data were produced by immunoSEQ multiplex PCR, yet TCRdb's version contains in-frame clones alone and is incomplete. The sample lists 30,000 to 40,000 clones; roughly 77% were seen once. The rectum was sampled with one to two pinch biopsies at colonoscopy. The sample consisted of gut tissue. These TCRs come from a boy aged 5-17 years with mild ulcerative colitis.

The rearrangement links TRBV2 to TRBJ2-5; no clear D gene. CDR1 and CDR2 from the germline V gene are SNHLY and FYNNEI. The CDR3 consists of 13 residues. V lost 8 bases, J lost 5 bases, and 15 bases lay in between. CDR3: CASGVYPRETQYF. CDR3 nucleotides: TGTGCCAGCGGCGTATACCCGCGGGAGACCCAGTACTTC.

This clone was detected once. V gene TRBV19 combines with J gene TRBJ1-6; 11 bases map to TRBD1. The CDR3 extends over 16 amino acids. The V gene's germline CDR1 is LNHDA and CDR2 SQIVND (reference sequence). J was trimmed by 10 bases and V by 4 bases; bases with no gene match: 9. Here the CDR3 reads CASSTSPDRGQSPLHF. CDR3 nucleotide sequence: TGTGCCAGTAGTACTAGTCCGGACAGGGGGCAGTCACCCCTCCACTTT.

This clone showed up just once. V usage is TRBV6-6 and J usage is TRBJ1-1; maybe TRBD1 (6 bases). This CDR3 is built from 14 residues. V lost 2 bases to trimming and J lost 3 bases, with 10 bases between them. Per the germline V gene, CDR1 is MNHNY and CDR2 is SVGAGI (reference sequence). CDR3 bases: TGTGCCAGCAGTTACCGCAGGGGTTACACTGAAGCTTTCTTT. Protein sequence: CASSYRRGYTEAFF.

The V and J genes are TRBV27 and TRBJ1-1; possible D gene TRBD1, 5 bases. The germline V and J ends were trimmed by 0 bases and 5 bases, with 13 bases remaining between them. The CDR3 runs to 15 residues. CDR1 MNHEY and CDR2 SMNVEV come from the germline V gene (reference sequence). CDR3 coding DNA: TGTGCCAGCAGTTTATCTGGGGGGGTTCGGACTGAAGCTTTCTTT. Protein: CASSLSGGVRTEAFF.

The V and J genes are TRBV7-8 and TRBJ1-2, with 7 positions matching TRBD1. V shed 5 bases, J shed 4 bases, and the junction held 28 bases outside the gene matches. Germline V gene lookup returns CDR1 SGHVS and CDR2 FQNEAQ. CDR3 length: 21 amino acids. The CDR3, as DNA: TGTGCCAGCAGCCGATACCAGCCCCTCCCCCCACTCCGGGACAGTATCTATGGCTACACCTTC. It yields the protein CASSRYQPLPPLRDSIYGYTF.

The chain recombines TRBV30 with TRBJ2-5, with D unresolved. The CDR3 covers 13 residues. Looked up from germline, CDR1 is GTSNPN and CDR2 is SVGIG (reference sequence). Trimming took 4 bases from V and 5 from J, leaving 14 bases between them. This CDR3 is CAWTRQILETQYF. CDR3 in DNA: TGTGCCTGGACTCGACAAATTTTGGAGACCCAGTACTTC.

J is TRBJ1-2 and V is TRBV29-1, with TRBD1 identical over 11 bases. J gave up 10 bases and V 4 bases, and 11 bases lay outside the gene matches. Germline lookup yields CDR1 SQVTM and CDR2 ANQGSEA. This CDR3 comprises 14 residues. The CDR3 loop reads CSVGSSGTGGIYTF. In nucleotides, the CDR3 is TGCAGCGTTGGCTCCTCCGGGACAGGGGGAATCTACACCTTC.

This chain connects TRBV7-9 to TRBJ2-4, with D maybe TRBD2 (7 bases). The CDR3 is 16 amino acids. V shed 5 bases and J shed 5 bases, with 19 bases lying between them. The germline gives CDR1 SEHNR, CDR2 FQNEAQ (reference sequence). The DNA for the CDR3 is TGTGCCAGCAGCCCCAGAGGGGGGGAGAGCCAAAACATTCAGTACTTC. Its protein is CASSPRGGESQNIQYF.

This sequence joins TRBV10-1 and TRBJ1-1, with 8 bases fitting TRBD1. The CDR3 covers 14 residues. Germline V gene data show CDR1 as WNHNN and CDR2 as SYGVQD (reference sequence). The CDR3 reads CASRQGLENTEAFF. DNA for the CDR3: TGCGCATCGAGACAGGGGCTGGAGAACACTGAAGCTTTCTTT.

The chain carries TRBV29-1 and TRBJ1-2; D perhaps matches TRBD1 (5 bases). This CDR3 has 12 residues. V lost 3 bases and J lost 10, with 15 bases in between. The V gene's germline CDR1 is SQVTM and CDR2 ANQGSEA. CDR3 nucleotide sequence: TGCAGCGTTGAGGAGCGTAGGGGACTCTACACCTTC. It specifies CSVEERRGLYTF.

The V and J genes are TRBV6-5 and TRBJ1-6, with 7 nucleotides matching TRBD1. The CDR3 has 14 residues. Losses at the gene ends were 5 bases for V and 7 bases for J; bases not matched to a gene: 5. In germline, CDR1 is MNHEY, CDR2 SVGAGI. This CDR3 reads CASSRQGRNSPLHF. The CDR3 DNA is TGTGCCAGCAGTCGACAGGGAAGGAATTCACCCCTCCACTTT.